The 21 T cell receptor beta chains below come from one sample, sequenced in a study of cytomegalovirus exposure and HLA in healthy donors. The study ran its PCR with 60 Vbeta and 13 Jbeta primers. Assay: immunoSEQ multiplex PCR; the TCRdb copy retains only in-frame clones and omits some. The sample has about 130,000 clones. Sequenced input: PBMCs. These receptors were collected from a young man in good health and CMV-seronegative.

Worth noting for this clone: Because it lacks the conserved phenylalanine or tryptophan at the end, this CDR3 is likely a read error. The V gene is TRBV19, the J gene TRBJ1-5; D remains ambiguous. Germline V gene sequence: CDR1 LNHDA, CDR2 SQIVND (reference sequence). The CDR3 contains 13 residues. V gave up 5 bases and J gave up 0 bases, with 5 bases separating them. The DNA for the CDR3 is TGTGCCAGTAGTCCGGTTAGCAATCAGCCCCAGCATCTT. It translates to CASSPVSNQPQHL.

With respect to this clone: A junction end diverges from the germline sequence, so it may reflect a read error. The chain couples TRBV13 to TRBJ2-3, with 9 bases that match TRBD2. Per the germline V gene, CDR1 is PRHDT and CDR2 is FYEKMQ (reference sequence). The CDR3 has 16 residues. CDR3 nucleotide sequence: TGTGCCAGCAGTTTAGCCCCGGGACTAGCCACAGATACGCAGTATTTT. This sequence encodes CASSLAPGLATDTQYF.

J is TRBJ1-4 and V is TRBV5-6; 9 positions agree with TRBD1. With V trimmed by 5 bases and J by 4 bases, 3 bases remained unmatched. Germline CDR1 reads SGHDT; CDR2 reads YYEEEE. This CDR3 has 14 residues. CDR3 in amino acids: CASSRTGVNEKLFF. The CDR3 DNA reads TGTGCCAGCAGTAGGACAGGGGTTAATGAAAAACTGTTTTTT. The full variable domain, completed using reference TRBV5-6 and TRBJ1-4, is DAGVTQSPTHLIKTRGQQVTLRCSPKSGHDTVSWYQQALGQGPQFIFQYYEEEERQRGNFPDRFSGHQFPNYSSELNVNALLLGDSALYLCASSRTGVNEKLFFGSGTQLSVL.

The CDR3 DNA sequence: TGTGCCAGCAGCTTAGTACCGGGAGACAGTGAGTACGAGCAGTACTTC. This translates into CASSLVPGDSEYEQYF. The chain couples TRBV7-2 to TRBJ2-7; possibly TRBD2 for D (6 bases). The V end was cut by 1 base, the J end by 4 bases, with 17 bases between. The CDR3 loop spans 16 amino acids. From germline, CDR1 is SGHTA and CDR2 FQGNSA.

For the CDR3, the DNA is TGTGCCAGCAGGGCCACGCTTAGCAATCAGCCCCAGCATTTT. Its translation is CASRATLSNQPQHF. This chain connects TRBV28 to TRBJ1-5; D remains unclear. V was pared by 6 bases and J by 0 bases, with 9 bases between. CDR1 and CDR2 (germline): MDHEN, SYDVKM. The CDR3 spans 14 residues.

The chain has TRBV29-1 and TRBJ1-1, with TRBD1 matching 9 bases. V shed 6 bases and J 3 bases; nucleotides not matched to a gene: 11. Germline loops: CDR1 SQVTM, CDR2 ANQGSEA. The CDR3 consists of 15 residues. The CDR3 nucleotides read TGCAGCGTGGGGGACAGGGAGGGGTATTACACTGAAGCTTTCTTT. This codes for CSVGDREGYYTEAFF.

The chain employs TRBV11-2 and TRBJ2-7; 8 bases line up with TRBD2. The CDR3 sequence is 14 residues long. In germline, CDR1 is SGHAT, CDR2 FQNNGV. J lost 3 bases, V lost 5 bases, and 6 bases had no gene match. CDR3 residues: CASSLSGLDYEQYF. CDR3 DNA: TGTGCCAGCAGCCTCTCGGGACTAGACTACGAGCAGTACTTC.

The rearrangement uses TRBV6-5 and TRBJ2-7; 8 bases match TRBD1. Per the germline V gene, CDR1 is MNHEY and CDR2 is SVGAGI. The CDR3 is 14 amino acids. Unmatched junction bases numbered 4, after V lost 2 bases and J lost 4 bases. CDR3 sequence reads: CASSYSQGAYEQYF. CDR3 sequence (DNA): TGTGCCAGCAGTTACAGCCAGGGGGCTTACGAGCAGTACTTC.

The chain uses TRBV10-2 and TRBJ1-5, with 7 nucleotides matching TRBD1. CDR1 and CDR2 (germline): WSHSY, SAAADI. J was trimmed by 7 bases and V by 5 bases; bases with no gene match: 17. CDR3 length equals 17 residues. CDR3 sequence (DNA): TGCGCCAGCAGTTTTACAGGGGAGTCTAGTCAGGAACAGCCCCAGCATTTT. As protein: CASSFTGESSQEQPQHF.

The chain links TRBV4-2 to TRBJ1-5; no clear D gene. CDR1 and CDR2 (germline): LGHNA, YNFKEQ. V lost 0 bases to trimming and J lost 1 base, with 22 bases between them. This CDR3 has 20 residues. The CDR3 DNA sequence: TGTGCCAGCAGCCAAGATCTTTTGGCAGGAGGGAATGAAAGCAATCAGCCCCAGCATTTT. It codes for CASSQDLLAGGNESNQPQHF.

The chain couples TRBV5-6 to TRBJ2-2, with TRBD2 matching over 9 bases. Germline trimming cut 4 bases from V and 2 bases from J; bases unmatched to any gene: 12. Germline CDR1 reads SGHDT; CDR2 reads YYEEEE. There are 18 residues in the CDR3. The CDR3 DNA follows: TGTGCCAGCAGCGCCCTTACTAGCGGGCCTCGAAACACCGGGGAGCTGTTTTTT. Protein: CASSALTSGPRNTGELFF.

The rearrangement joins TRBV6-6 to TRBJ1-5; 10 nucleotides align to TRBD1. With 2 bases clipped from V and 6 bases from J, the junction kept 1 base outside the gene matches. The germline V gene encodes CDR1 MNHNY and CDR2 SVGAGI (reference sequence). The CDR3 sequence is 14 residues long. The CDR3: CASSYGQGGQPQHF. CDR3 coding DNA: TGTGCCAGCAGTTACGGACAGGGGGGTCAGCCCCAGCATTTT.

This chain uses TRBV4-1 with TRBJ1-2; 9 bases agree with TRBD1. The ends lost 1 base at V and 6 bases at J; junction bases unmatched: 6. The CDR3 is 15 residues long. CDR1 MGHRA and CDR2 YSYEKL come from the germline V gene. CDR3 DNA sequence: TGCGCCAGCAGCCAAGTGCCGGGACAGGGCCATGGCTACACCTTC. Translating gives CASSQVPGQGHGYTF.

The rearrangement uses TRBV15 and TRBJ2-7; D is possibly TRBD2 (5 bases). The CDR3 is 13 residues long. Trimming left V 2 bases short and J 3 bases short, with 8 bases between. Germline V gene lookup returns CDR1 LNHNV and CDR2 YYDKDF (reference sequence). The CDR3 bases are TGTGCCACCAGCAGAAGGACTGGCTACGAGCAGTACTTC. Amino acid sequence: CATSRRTGYEQYF.

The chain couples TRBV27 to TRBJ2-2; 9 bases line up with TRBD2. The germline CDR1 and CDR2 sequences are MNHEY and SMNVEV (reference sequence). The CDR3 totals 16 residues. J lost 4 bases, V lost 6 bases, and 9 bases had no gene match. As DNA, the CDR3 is TGTGCCAGCAGAAGGTTAGCGGGAGAGAGCACCGGGGAGCTGTTTTTT. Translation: CASRRLAGESTGELFF.

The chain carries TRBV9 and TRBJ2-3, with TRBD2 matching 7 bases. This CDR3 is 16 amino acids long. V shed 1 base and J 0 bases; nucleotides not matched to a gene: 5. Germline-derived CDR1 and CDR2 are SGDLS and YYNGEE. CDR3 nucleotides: TGTGCCAGCAGCGTACTAGCGGATACTAGCACAGATACGCAGTATTTT. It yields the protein CASSVLADTSTDTQYF.

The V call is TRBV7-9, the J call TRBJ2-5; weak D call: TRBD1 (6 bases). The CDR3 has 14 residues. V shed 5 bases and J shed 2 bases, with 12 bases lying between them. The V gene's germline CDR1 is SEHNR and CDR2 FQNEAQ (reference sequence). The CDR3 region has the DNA TGTGCCAGCAGCCGGAGGACAGTACAAGAGACCCAGTACTTC. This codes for CASSRRTVQETQYF. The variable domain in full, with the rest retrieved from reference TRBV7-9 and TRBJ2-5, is DTGVSQNPRHKITKRGQNVTFRCDPISEHNRLYWYRQTLGQGPEFLTYFQNEAQLEKSRLLSDRFSAERPKGSFSTLEIQRTEQGDSAMYLCASSRRTVQETQYFGPGTRLLVL.

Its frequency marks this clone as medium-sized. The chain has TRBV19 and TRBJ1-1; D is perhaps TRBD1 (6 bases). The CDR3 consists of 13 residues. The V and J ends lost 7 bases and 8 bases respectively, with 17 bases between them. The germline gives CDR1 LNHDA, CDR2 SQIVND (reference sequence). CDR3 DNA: TGTGCCAGTACCCACGACAGGACAAAAGAAGCTTTCTTT. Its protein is CASTHDRTKEAFF. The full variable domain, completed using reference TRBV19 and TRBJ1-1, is DGGITQSPKYLFRKEGQNVTLSCEQNLNHDAMYWYRQDPGQGLRLIYYSQIVNDFQKGDIAEGYSVSREKKESFPLTVTSAQKNPTAFYLCASTHDRTKEAFFGQGTRLTVV.

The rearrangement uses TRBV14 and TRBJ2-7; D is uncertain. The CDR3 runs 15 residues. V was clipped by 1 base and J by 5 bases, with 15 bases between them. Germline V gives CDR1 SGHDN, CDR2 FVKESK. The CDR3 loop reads CASSQVRSALHEQYF. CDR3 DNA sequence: TGTGCCAGCAGCCAAGTGCGGAGTGCCCTTCACGAGCAGTACTTC.

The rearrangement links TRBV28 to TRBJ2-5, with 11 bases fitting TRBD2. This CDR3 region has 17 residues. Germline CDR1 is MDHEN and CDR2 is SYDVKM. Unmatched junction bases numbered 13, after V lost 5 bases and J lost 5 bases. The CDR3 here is CASSPARGLAGGETQYF. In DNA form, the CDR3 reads TGTGCCAGCAGTCCCGCGAGGGGGCTAGCGGGAGGTGAGACCCAGTACTTC.

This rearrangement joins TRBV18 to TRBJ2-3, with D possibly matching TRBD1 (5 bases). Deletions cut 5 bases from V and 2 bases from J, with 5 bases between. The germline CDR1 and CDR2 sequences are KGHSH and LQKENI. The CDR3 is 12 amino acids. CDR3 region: CASSGATDTQYF. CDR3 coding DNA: TGTGCCAGCTCAGGGGCCACAGATACGCAGTATTTT.